This T cell receptor beta chain appears in the sequencing data of a study of cytomegalovirus exposure and HLA in healthy donors. It was with 60 Vbeta and 13 Jbeta primers that the PCR ran. The repertoire was sequenced with immunoSEQ multiplex PCR; TCRdb's copy has only in-frame clones and lacks some. This table has 160,000 or so clones, roughly two thirds appearing once. CDR3 length equals 15 residues. The germline V gene encodes CDR1 MNHEY and CDR2 SMNVEV (reference sequence). This sequence originates from a woman younger than 45 in good health and CMV-seronegative. The chain has TRBV27 and TRBJ2-5; D unclear. The DNA matches TRBJ2-7 better at its end, which makes the J call doubtful. The sample consisted of PBMCs. The CDR3 loop reads CASSLRPQSSYEQYF. The CDR3, as DNA: TGTGCCAGCAGTTTGAGGCCGCAGAGCTCCTACGAGCAGTACTTC.